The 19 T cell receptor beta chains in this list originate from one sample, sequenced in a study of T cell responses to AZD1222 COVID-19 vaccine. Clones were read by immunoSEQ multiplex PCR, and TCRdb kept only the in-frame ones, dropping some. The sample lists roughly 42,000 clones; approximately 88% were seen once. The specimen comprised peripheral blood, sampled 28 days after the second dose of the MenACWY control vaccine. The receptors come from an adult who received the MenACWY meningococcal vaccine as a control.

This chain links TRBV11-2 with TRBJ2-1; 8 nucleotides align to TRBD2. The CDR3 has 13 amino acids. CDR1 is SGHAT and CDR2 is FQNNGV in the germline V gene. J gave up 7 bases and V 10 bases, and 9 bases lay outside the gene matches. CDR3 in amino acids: CATRFGGENEQFF. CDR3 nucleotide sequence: TGTGCCACCCGGTTCGGGGGGGAGAATGAGCAGTTCTTC. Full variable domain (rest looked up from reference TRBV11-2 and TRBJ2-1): EAGVAQSPRYKIIEKRQSVAFWCNPISGHATLYWYQQILGQGPKLLIQFQNNGVVDDSQLPKDRFSAERLKGVDSTLKIQPAKLEDSAVYLCATRFGGENEQFFGPGTRLTVL.

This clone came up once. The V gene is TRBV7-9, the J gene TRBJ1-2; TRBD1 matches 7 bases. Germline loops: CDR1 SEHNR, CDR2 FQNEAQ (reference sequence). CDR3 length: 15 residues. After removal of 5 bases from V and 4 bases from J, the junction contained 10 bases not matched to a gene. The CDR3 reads CASSPLRTGSYGYTF. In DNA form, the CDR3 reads TGTGCCAGCAGCCCCCTGCGGACAGGCTCCTATGGCTACACCTTC.

The CDR3: CASSLPRTNEKLFF. The CDR3 DNA follows: TGTGCCAGCAGCTTACCACGGACTAATGAAAAACTGTTTTTT. J is TRBJ1-4 and V is TRBV7-2; D remains unclear. The CDR3 runs 14 residues. Deletions cut 2 bases from V and 2 bases from J, with 6 bases between. The germline V gene has CDR1 SGHTA and CDR2 FQGNSA. The variable domain in full, with the rest retrieved from reference TRBV7-2 and TRBJ1-4, is GAGVSQSPSNKVTEKGKDVELRCDPISGHTALYWYRQSLGQGLEFLIYFQGNSAPDKSGLPSDRFSAERTGGSVSTLTIQRTQQEDSAVYLCASSLPRTNEKLFFGSGTQLSVL.

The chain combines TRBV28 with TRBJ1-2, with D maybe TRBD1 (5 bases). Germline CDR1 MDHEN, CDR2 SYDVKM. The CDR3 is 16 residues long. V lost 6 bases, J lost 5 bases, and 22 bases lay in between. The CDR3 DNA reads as TGTGCCAGCAGCAAAAGACCCCAGGGAAGTGGATATGGCTACACCTTC. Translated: CASSKRPQGSGYGYTF.

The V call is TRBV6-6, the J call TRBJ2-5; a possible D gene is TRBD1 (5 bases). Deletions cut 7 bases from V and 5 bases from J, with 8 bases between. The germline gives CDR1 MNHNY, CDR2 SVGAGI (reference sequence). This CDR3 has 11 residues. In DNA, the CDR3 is TGTGCCAGCACTTCAGGGGAGACCCAGTACTTC. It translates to CASTSGETQYF.

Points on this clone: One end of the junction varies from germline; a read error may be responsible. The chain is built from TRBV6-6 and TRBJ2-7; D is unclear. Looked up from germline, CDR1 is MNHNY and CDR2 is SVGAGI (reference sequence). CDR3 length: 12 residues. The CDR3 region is CASSKTGTDLDF. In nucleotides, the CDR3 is TGTGCCAGCAGCAAGACTGGAACTGACTTGGACTTC.

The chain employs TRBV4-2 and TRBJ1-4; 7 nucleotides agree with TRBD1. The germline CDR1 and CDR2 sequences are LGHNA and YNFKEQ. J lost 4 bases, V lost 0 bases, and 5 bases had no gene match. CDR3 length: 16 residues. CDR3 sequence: CASSQEPGQLNEKLFF. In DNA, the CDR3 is TGTGCCAGCAGCCAAGAACCGGGACAGCTTAATGAAAAACTGTTTTTT.

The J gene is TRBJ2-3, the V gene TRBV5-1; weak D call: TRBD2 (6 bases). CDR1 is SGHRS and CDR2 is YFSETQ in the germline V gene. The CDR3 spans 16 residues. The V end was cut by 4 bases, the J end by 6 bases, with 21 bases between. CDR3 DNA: TGCGCCAGCAGCAATATTCCCGGGAGAGCCTCGGATACGCAGTATTTT. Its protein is CASSNIPGRASDTQYF.

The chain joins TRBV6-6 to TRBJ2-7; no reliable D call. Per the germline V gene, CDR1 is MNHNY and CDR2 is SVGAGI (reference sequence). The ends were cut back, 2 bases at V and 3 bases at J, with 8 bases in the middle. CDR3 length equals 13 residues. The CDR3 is CASSYAPNYEQYF. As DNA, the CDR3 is TGTGCCAGCAGTTACGCCCCGAACTACGAGCAGTACTTC.

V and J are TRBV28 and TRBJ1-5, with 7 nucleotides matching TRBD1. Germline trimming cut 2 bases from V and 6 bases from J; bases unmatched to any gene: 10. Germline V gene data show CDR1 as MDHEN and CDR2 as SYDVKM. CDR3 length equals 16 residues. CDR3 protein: CASSLGFGRGSQPQHF. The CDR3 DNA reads TGTGCCAGCAGTTTAGGTTTTGGCAGGGGGAGTCAGCCCCAGCATTTT.

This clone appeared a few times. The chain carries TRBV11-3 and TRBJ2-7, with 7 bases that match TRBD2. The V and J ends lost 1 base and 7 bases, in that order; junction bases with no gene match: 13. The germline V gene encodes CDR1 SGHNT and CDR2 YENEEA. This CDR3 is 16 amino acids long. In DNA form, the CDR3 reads TGTGCCAGCAGCTTAGGTGTCGGCGGGAGAACGGAAGAGCAGTACTTC. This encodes CASSLGVGGRTEEQYF.

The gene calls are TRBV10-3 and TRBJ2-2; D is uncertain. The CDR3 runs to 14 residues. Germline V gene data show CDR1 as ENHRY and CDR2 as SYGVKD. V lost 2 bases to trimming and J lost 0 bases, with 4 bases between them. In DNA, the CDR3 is TGTGCCATCAGTGAGGGACCGAACACCGGGGAGCTGTTTTTT. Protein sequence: CAISEGPNTGELFF.

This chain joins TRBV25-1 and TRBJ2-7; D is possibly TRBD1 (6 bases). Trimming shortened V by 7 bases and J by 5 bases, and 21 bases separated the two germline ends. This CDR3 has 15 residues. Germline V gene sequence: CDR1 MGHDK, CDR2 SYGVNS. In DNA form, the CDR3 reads TGTGCCAGCATTCGGACAGTCTTCTTCGGCGACGAGCAGTACTTC. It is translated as CASIRTVFFGDEQYF.

Written as DNA, the CDR3 is TGTGCCAGCAGCACCGGGGCGGAGGACTACGAGCAGTACTTC. It is translated as CASSTGAEDYEQYF. The chain combines TRBV21-1 with TRBJ2-7. TRBV21-1 is a pseudogene. The CDR3 is made up of 14 amino acids.

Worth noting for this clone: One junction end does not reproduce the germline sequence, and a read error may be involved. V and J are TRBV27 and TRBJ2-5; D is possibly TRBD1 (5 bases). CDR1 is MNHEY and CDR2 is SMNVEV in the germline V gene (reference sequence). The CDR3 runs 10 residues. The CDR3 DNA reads TGTGCCAGCACTTTAGGGGACCAGTACTTC. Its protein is CASTLGDQYF.

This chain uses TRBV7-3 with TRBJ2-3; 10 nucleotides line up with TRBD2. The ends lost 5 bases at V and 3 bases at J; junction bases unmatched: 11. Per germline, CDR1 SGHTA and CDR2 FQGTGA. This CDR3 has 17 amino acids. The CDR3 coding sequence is TGTGCCAGCAGCAAGGGACCTAGCGGGAGTATTACAGATACGCAGTATTTT. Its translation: CASSKGPSGSITDTQYF.

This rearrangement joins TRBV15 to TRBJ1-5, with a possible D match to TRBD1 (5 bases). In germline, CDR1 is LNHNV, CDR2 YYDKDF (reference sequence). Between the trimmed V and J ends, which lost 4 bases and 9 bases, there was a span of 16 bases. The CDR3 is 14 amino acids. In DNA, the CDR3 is TGTGCCACCAGCACCTCCATGGTGGGGCGGCCCCAGCATTTT. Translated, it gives CATSTSMVGRPQHF.

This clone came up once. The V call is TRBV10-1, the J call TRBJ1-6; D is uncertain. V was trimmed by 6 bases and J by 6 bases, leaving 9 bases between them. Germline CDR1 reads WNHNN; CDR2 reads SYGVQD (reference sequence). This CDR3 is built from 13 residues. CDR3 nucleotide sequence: TGCGCCAGCAGCGGCGGGCGTAATTCACCCCTCCACTTT. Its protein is CASSGGRNSPLHF.

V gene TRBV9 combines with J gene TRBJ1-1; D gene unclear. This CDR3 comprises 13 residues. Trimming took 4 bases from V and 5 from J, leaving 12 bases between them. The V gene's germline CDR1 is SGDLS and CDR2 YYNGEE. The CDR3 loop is CASSPTGRTEAFF. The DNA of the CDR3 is TGTGCCAGCAGCCCCACGGGCCGAACTGAAGCTTTCTTT.